The 32 T cell receptor beta chains given below trace back to one sample, sequenced in a study of cytotoxic CD8 clonotypes in ibrutinib-treated CLL. Measured with immunoSEQ multiplex PCR; TCRdb has only the in-frame clones, and not every one. The table shows some 350,000 clones, with 67% occurring only once. The specimen was PBMCs, collected after 36 months of ibrutinib treatment. The receptors stem from a human donor with chronic lymphocytic leukemia.

The chain joins TRBV7-8 to TRBJ2-1, with 9 bases matching TRBD1. Looked up from germline, CDR1 is SGHVS and CDR2 is FQNEAQ. The V segment lost 3 bases and the J segment 7 bases; nucleotides outside the gene matches: 7. CDR3 length: 15 residues. The CDR3 DNA is TGTGCCAGCAGCTTCCGGACAGGGGTCAGGAATGAGCAGTTCTTC. It codes for CASSFRTGVRNEQFF.

The CDR3 bases are TGCGCCAGCAGCTCGACAGGGTCTGTTGTATCCTACGAGCAGTACTTC. It encodes CASSSTGSVVSYEQYF. V usage is TRBV5-1 and J usage is TRBJ2-7; 7 nucleotides match TRBD1. This CDR3 spans 16 amino acids. Trimming cost V 3 bases and J 1 base; bases outside gene matches: 10. Germline assignment: CDR1 SGHRS and CDR2 YFSETQ.

This clone has only a few counts. This chain links TRBV16 with TRBJ2-7, with D unclear. With 1 base removed from V and 4 bases from J, the gap between germline ends came to 8 bases. CDR1 and CDR2 from the germline V gene are KGHSY and FQNENV. The CDR3 contains 13 residues. The CDR3 coding sequence is TGTGCCAGCAGCCAATTGTTCGGGTACGAGCAGTACTTC. Translated: CASSQLFGYEQYF.

CDR3 nucleotide sequence: TGTGCCACCAGCAGAGAGAGGGGCATCGGTGAAAAACTGTTTTTT. Translation: CATSRERGIGEKLFF. This rearrangement joins TRBV15 to TRBJ1-4; tentatively, D is TRBD1 (5 bases). Germline CDR1 LNHNV, CDR2 YYDKDF (reference sequence). Trimming removed 0 bases from V and 7 bases from J, with 12 bases in between. This CDR3 is built from 15 residues.

The chain has TRBV18 and TRBJ1-3; D possibly corresponds to TRBD1 (6 bases). CDR3 size: 15 residues. The V end lost 8 bases, the J end lost 3 bases, and 17 bases lay between the germline ends. CDR1 and CDR2 from the germline V gene are KGHSH and LQKENI. DNA for the CDR3: TGTGCCAGCGCCTTTGCAGGGGCCTTTGGAAACACCATATATTTT. Translating it yields CASAFAGAFGNTIYF.

V and J are TRBV7-8 and TRBJ1-2, with D uncertain. In germline, CDR1 is SGHVS, CDR2 FQNEAQ. V lost 5 bases, J lost 4 bases, and 8 bases lay in between. The CDR3 totals 12 residues. This chain's CDR3 is CASSEGLYGYTF. The CDR3 region has the DNA TGTGCCAGCAGCGAAGGGCTCTATGGCTACACCTTC.

The chain employs TRBV19 and TRBJ2-7; no definite D call. The germline V gene has CDR1 LNHDA and CDR2 SQIVND (reference sequence). This CDR3 spans 20 amino acids. Trimming removed 7 bases at V and 3 bases at J, with 34 bases between. CDR3 DNA sequence: TGTGCCAGTACTCCAACCGGGCTTTTTTATAATCCCCTCCAAAACTACGAGCAGTACTTC. The encoded protein is CASTPTGLFYNPLQNYEQYF. The full variable domain, completed using reference TRBV19 and TRBJ2-7, is DGGITQSPKYLFRKEGQNVTLSCEQNLNHDAMYWYRQDPGQGLRLIYYSQIVNDFQKGDIAEGYSVSREKKESFPLTVTSAQKNPTAFYLCASTPTGLFYNPLQNYEQYFGPGTRLTVT.

In this sample, this clone turned up a few times. The CDR3 here is CASSGTGLGQETQYF. The CDR3 DNA reads TGTGCCAGCAGCGGAACGGGACTAGGGCAAGAGACCCAGTACTTC. This rearrangement joins TRBV5-6 to TRBJ2-5; 8 nucleotides align to TRBD2. This CDR3 region has 15 residues. Germline CDR1 reads SGHDT; CDR2 reads YYEEEE. Trimming removed 4 bases from V and 2 bases from J; junction bases left unmatched: 7.

In its sample, this clone was seen a few times. This chain's CDR3 is CASGGTQALNYGYTF. As DNA, the CDR3 is TGTGCCAGCGGCGGGACGCAGGCCCTTAACTATGGCTACACCTTC. The chain has TRBV2 and TRBJ1-2; tentatively, D is TRBD1 (5 bases). Trimming removed 8 bases at V and 1 base at J, with 17 bases between. The CDR3 sequence is 15 residues long. Germline CDR1 SNHLY, CDR2 FYNNEI.

The genes are TRBV7-2 and TRBJ2-7; 11 nucleotides agree with TRBD2. After removal of 1 base from V and 0 bases from J, the junction contained 5 bases not matched to a gene. The V gene's germline CDR1 is SGHTA and CDR2 FQGNSA. The CDR3 runs to 17 residues. The DNA of the CDR3 is TGTGCCAGCAGCTTAGGACTAGCGGGAATCAGCTCCTACGAGCAGTACTTC. It specifies CASSLGLAGISSYEQYF.

This clone was seen only a few times. The CDR3 DNA reads as TGCGCCAGCAGTCAAGATAAGGAGACGGAAAACACTGAAGCTTTCTTT. As protein: CASSQDKETENTEAFF. This rearrangement joins TRBV23-1 to TRBJ1-1; no firm D call. TRBV23-1 is an ORF, and what it does is uncertain. Trimming removed 2 bases from V and 2 bases from J, with 15 bases in between. The CDR3 is 16 residues long.

The rearrangement joins TRBV19 to TRBJ2-7; D might be TRBD2 (6 bases). Germline CDR1 LNHDA, CDR2 SQIVND (reference sequence). V gave up 10 bases and J gave up 6 bases, with 19 bases separating them. This CDR3 is 13 amino acids long. The CDR3 region has the DNA TGTGCCACCAGGCGGGGCACAACGACCGAGCAGTACTTC. It yields the protein CATRRGTTTEQYF.

The chain has TRBV14 and TRBJ2-2, with D tentatively TRBD2 (5 bases). CDR3 size: 15 residues. The germline V gene encodes CDR1 SGHDN and CDR2 FVKESK. Trimming took off 2 bases at V and 1 base at J, with 8 bases between the two ends. CDR3 DNA sequence: TGTGCCAGCAGCCAAAATCGGGGGAACACCGGGGAGCTGTTTTTT. Translated: CASSQNRGNTGELFF.

This chain connects TRBV6-5 to TRBJ2-7, with 12 bases lining up with TRBD1. Germline CDR1 reads MNHEY; CDR2 reads SVGAGI. With 7 bases clipped from V and 4 bases from J, the junction kept 5 bases outside the gene matches. The CDR3 is 14 residues long. The CDR3 sequence is CASKPGQGAYEQYF. The CDR3 nucleotides are TGTGCCAGCAAACCGGGACAGGGGGCTTACGAGCAGTACTTC.

The rearrangement joins TRBV9 to TRBJ1-5, with TRBD1 matching 9 bases. Germline CDR1 reads SGDLS; CDR2 reads YYNGEE. Trimming cost V 8 bases and J 4 bases; bases outside gene matches: 7. This CDR3 spans 14 amino acids. The CDR3 coding sequence is TGTGCCAGTTCGGGGACAGGGCTGAATCAGCCCCAGCATTTT. This encodes CASSGTGLNQPQHF.

This sequence joins TRBV27 and TRBJ2-3, with TRBD1 identical over 9 bases. Germline CDR1 is MNHEY and CDR2 is SMNVEV (reference sequence). This CDR3 spans 14 amino acids. V was pared by 9 bases and J by 4 bases, with 8 bases of the junction left unmatched. CDR3: CASTRTGASDTQYF. The DNA of the CDR3 is TGTGCCAGTACGAGGACAGGGGCATCAGATACGCAGTATTTT.

J is TRBJ1-2 and V is TRBV6-5; 8 nucleotides match TRBD1. CDR1 is MNHEY and CDR2 is SVGAGI in the germline V gene. V was pared by 6 bases and J by 2 bases, with 5 bases of the junction left unmatched. This CDR3 is built from 14 residues. The CDR3, as DNA: TGTGCCAGCAGCCCTAACAGGGGGAACTATGGCTACACCTTC. Its protein product is CASSPNRGNYGYTF.

The V and J genes are TRBV11-3 and TRBJ2-3; no firm D call. The CDR3 covers 14 residues. Germline lookup yields CDR1 SGHNT and CDR2 YENEEA. Deletions cut 2 bases from V and 3 bases from J, with 9 bases between. The CDR3 loop is CASSLSPITDTQYF. The CDR3 DNA reads as TGTGCCAGCAGCTTATCCCCTATTACAGATACGCAGTATTTT.

The rearrangement uses TRBV29-1 and TRBJ2-7, with D maybe TRBD2 (5 bases). V lost 3 bases to trimming and J lost 7 bases, with 7 bases between them. Per the germline V gene, CDR1 is SQVTM and CDR2 is ANQGSEA. The CDR3 covers 10 residues. CDR3 loop: CSVDEGEQYF. The CDR3 bases are TGCAGCGTTGATGAGGGTGAGCAGTACTTC.

There are a few counts of this clone. The gene calls are TRBV7-3 and TRBJ2-7; D is unresolved. CDR3 length: 13 amino acids. The germline CDR1 and CDR2 sequences are SGHTA and FQGTGA. V lost 6 bases and J lost 2, with 11 bases in between. CDR3 protein: CASSRQGTYEQYF. As DNA, the CDR3 is TGTGCCAGCAGTCGCCAAGGTACCTACGAGCAGTACTTC.

In its sample, this clone was seen a few times. The rearrangement links TRBV5-1 to TRBJ2-3; the D is unclear. The length of the CDR3 is 14 residues. V lost 4 bases and J lost 2, with 11 bases in between. Germline CDR1 and CDR2: SGHRS and YFSETQ. CDR3 nucleotide sequence: TGCGCCAGCAGCCCAAACACCTTCACAGATACGCAGTATTTT. This translates into CASSPNTFTDTQYF.

The chain has TRBV29-1 and TRBJ2-1; 8 bases align to TRBD1. Germline lookup yields CDR1 SQVTM and CDR2 ANQGSEA. This CDR3 contains 12 residues. After removal of 3 bases from V and 9 bases from J, the junction contained 4 bases not matched to a gene. The CDR3 spells CSVEQGAGEQFF. The CDR3 bases are TGCAGCGTTGAGCAGGGGGCAGGTGAGCAGTTCTTC.

This chain connects TRBV11-2 to TRBJ1-2, with unresolved D. The CDR3 runs 11 residues. Germline V gene lookup returns CDR1 SGHAT and CDR2 FQNNGV. V gave up 4 bases and J gave up 8 bases, with 8 bases separating them. The CDR3 region has the DNA TGTGCCAGCAGCTCGGTCTCGGGCTACACCTTC. This sequence encodes CASSSVSGYTF.

The chain links TRBV4-1 to TRBJ2-1, with 7 bases that match TRBD1. CDR1 and CDR2 from the germline V gene are MGHRA and YSYEKL. CDR3 length equals 17 residues. With V trimmed by 2 bases and J by 5 bases, 12 bases remained unmatched. CDR3 sequence: CASSQQTAGGLDNEQFF. As DNA, the CDR3 is TGCGCCAGCAGCCAACAGACCGCAGGGGGTTTGGACAATGAGCAGTTCTTC.

The genes are TRBV19 and TRBJ1-1; 7 bases line up with TRBD1. Germline assignment: CDR1 LNHDA and CDR2 SQIVND (reference sequence). There are 12 residues in the CDR3. J lost 7 bases, V lost 5 bases, and 4 bases had no gene match. The CDR3 DNA reads TGTGCCAGTAGTCCTTGGACAGGTGAAGCTTTCTTT. Protein sequence: CASSPWTGEAFF.

This chain connects TRBV7-2 to TRBJ2-7; a possible D gene is TRBD1 (6 bases). In germline, CDR1 is SGHTA, CDR2 FQGNSA. The CDR3 is made up of 16 amino acids. Trimming took off 0 bases at V and 3 bases at J, with 15 bases between the two ends. For the CDR3, the DNA is TGTGCCAGCAGCTTAGCTTCCGAGCAGGGGCACTACGAGCAGTACTTC. Amino acid sequence: CASSLASEQGHYEQYF.

The chain carries TRBV7-2 and TRBJ2-1, with D perhaps TRBD1 (5 bases). This CDR3 is 12 amino acids long. Trimming cost V 3 bases and J 8 bases, with 8 bases left between them. Germline CDR1 reads SGHTA; CDR2 reads FQGNSA. CDR3 nucleotides: TGTGCCAGCAGCTTGGCAGGGTATGAGCAGTTCTTC. Translation: CASSLAGYEQFF.

This clone was detected a few times. This chain links TRBV18 with TRBJ1-5; D is ambiguous. The V and J ends lost 2 bases and 0 bases respectively, with 14 bases between them. The CDR3 runs 17 residues. Germline CDR1 and CDR2: KGHSH and LQKENI. CDR3 sequence reads: CASSPWGPAHSNQPQHF. In DNA form, the CDR3 reads TGTGCCAGCTCACCATGGGGTCCCGCACATAGCAATCAGCCCCAGCATTTT. The full variable domain, completed using reference TRBV18 and TRBJ1-5, is NAGVMQNPRHLVRRRGQEARLRCSPMKGHSHVYWYRQLPEEGLKFMVYLQKENIIDESGMPKERFSAEFPKEGPSILRIQQVVRGDSAAYFCASSPWGPAHSNQPQHFGDGTRLSIL.

The V gene is TRBV5-4, the J gene TRBJ2-7, with D possibly matching TRBD2 (5 bases). CDR1 and CDR2 (germline): SGHNT, YYREEE (reference sequence). V dropped 2 bases and J dropped 0 bases, with 12 bases sitting between them. CDR3 length: 15 residues. For the CDR3, the DNA is TGTGCCAGCAGCTTTTTCAGCGGTAACTCCTACGAGCAGTACTTC. Translated: CASSFFSGNSYEQYF.

This clone occurred once. This chain joins TRBV5-4 and TRBJ1-2, with no clear D. V shed 4 bases and J shed 0 bases, with 13 bases lying between them. CDR3 length equals 15 residues. Germline-derived CDR1 and CDR2 are SGHNT and YYREEE (reference sequence). The CDR3 here is CASSLRGWSNYGYTF. The CDR3 DNA reads as TGTGCCAGCAGCCTCCGGGGATGGTCTAACTATGGCTACACCTTC. Looking up the rest from reference TRBV5-4 and TRBJ1-2 gives the full variable domain: ETGVTQSPTHLIKTRGQQVTLRCSSQSGHNTVSWYQQALGQGPQFIFQYYREEENGRGNFPPRFSGLQFPNYSSELNVNALELDDSALYLCASSLRGWSNYGYTFGSGTRLTVV.

J is TRBJ1-6 and V is TRBV2; 8 bases fit TRBD1. With 6 bases clipped from V and 14 bases from J, the junction kept 9 bases outside the gene matches. The CDR3 extends over 13 amino acids. Per germline, CDR1 SNHLY and CDR2 FYNNEI. CDR3 loop: CASRSSGGNALHF. The CDR3 region has the DNA TGTGCCAGCAGGAGCTCAGGGGGCAACGCCCTCCACTTT. Full variable domain (remainder filled in from reference TRBV2 and TRBJ1-6): EPEVTQTPSHQVTQMGQEVILRCVPISNHLYFYWYRQILGQKVEFLVSFYNNEISEKSEIFDDQFSVERPDGSNFTLKIRSTKLEDSAMYFCASRSSGGNALHFGNGTRLTVT.

The rearrangement joins TRBV28 to TRBJ2-3; unclear D gene. Trimming took off 11 bases at V and 0 bases at J, with 12 bases between the two ends. The CDR3 covers 13 residues. Germline loops: CDR1 MDHEN, CDR2 SYDVKM. CDR3 in amino acids: CAGLDTSTDTQYF. In DNA, the CDR3 is TGTGCCGGCCTAGACACTAGCACAGATACGCAGTATTTT.